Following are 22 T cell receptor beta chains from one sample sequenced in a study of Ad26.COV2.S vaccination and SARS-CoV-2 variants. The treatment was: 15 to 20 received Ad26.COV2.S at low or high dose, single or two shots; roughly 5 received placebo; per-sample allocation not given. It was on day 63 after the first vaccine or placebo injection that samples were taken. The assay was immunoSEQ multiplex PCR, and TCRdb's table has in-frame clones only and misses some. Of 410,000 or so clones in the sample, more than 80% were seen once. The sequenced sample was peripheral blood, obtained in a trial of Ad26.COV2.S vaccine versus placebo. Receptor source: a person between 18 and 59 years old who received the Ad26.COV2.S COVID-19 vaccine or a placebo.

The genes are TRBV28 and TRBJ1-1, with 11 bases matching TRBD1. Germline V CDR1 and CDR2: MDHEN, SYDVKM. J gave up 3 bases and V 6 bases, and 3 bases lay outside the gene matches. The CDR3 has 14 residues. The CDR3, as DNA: TGTGCCAGCAGGACGGGACAGGGGGACACTGAAGCTTTCTTT. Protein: CASRTGQGDTEAFF.

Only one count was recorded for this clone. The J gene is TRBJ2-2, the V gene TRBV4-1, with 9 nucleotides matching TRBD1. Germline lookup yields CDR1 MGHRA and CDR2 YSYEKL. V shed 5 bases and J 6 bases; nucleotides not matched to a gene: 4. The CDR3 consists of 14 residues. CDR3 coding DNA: TGCGCCAGCAGCTCCAGACAGGGGGCCGGGGAGCTGTTTTTT. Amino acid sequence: CASSSRQGAGELFF.

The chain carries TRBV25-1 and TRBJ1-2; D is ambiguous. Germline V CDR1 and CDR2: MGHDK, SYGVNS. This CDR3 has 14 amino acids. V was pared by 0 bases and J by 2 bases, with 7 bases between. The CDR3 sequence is CASSEYTGNYGYTF. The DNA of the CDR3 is TGTGCCAGCAGTGAATATACGGGGAACTATGGCTACACCTTC.

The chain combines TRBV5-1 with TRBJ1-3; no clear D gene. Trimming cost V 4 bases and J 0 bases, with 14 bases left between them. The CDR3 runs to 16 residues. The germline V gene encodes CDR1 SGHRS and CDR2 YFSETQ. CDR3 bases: TGCGCCAGCAGCATAATTGCTACAGACTCTGGAAACACCATATATTTT. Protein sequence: CASSIIATDSGNTIYF.

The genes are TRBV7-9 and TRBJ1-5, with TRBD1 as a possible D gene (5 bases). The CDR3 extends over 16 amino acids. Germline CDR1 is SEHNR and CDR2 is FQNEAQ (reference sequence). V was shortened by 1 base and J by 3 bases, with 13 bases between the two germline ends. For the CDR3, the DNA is TGTGCCAGCAGCTTAGATACAGGATTCTTCAATCAGCCCCAGCATTTT. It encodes CASSLDTGFFNQPQHF. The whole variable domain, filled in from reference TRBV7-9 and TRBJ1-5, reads DTGVSQNPRHKITKRGQNVTFRCDPISEHNRLYWYRQTLGQGPEFLTYFQNEAQLEKSRLLSDRFSAERPKGSFSTLEIQRTEQGDSAMYLCASSLDTGFFNQPQHFGDGTRLSIL.

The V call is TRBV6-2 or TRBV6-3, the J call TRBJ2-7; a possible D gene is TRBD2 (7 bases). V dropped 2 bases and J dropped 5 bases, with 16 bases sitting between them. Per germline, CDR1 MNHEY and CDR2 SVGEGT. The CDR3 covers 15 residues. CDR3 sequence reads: CASSYPPAGAHEQYF. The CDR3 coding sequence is TGTGCCAGCAGTTACCCCCCGGCGGGGGCCCACGAGCAGTACTTC.

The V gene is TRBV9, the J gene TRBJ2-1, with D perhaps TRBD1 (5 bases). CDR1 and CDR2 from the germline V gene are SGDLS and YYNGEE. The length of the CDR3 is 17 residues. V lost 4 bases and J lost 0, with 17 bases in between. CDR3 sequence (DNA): TGTGCCAGCAGCCCTGGGGCTCCATCGAGCTCCTACAATGAGCAGTTCTTC. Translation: CASSPGAPSSSYNEQFF.

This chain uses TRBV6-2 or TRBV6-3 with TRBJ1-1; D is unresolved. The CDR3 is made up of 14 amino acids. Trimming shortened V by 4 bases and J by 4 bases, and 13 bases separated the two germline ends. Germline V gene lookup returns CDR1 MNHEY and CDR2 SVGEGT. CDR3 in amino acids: CASSSLLQGTEAFF. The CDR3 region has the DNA TGTGCCAGCAGTTCCCTCCTACAAGGCACTGAAGCTTTCTTT.

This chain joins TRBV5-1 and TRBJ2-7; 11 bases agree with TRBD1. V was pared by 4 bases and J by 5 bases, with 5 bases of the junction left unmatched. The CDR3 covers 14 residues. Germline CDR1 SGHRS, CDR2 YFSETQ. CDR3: CASSPDRGQDEQYF. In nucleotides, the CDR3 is TGCGCCAGCAGCCCGGACAGGGGGCAGGACGAGCAGTACTTC. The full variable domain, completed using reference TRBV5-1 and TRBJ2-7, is KAGVTQTPRYLIKTRGQQVTLSCSPISGHRSVSWYQQTPGQGLQFLFEYFSETQRNKGNFPGRFSGRQFSNSRSEMNVSTLELGDSALYLCASSPDRGQDEQYFGPGTRLTVT.

In DNA, the CDR3 is TGTGCCAGCAGCTCCCTCACATCACGACTAGCGGGAGAAGAGACCCAGTACTTC. This sequence encodes CASSSLTSRLAGEETQYF. V and J are TRBV5-4 and TRBJ2-5, with TRBD2 matching over 12 bases. Germline lookup yields CDR1 SGHNT and CDR2 YYREEE (reference sequence). The CDR3 has 18 residues. The V gene end was trimmed by 3 bases and the J gene end by 3 bases; junction bases not matched to a gene: 12. The complete variable domain, with remaining parts taken from reference TRBV5-4 and TRBJ2-5, reads ETGVTQSPTHLIKTRGQQVTLRCSSQSGHNTVSWYQQALGQGPQFIFQYYREEENGRGNFPPRFSGLQFPNYSSELNVNALELDDSALYLCASSSLTSRLAGEETQYFGPGTRLLVL.

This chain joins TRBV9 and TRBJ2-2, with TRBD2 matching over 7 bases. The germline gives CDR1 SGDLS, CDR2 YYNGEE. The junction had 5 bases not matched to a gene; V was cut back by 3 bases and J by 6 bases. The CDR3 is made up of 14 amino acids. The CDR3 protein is CASSASRGAGELFF. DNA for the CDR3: TGTGCCAGCAGCGCCTCCCGGGGGGCCGGGGAGCTGTTTTTT.

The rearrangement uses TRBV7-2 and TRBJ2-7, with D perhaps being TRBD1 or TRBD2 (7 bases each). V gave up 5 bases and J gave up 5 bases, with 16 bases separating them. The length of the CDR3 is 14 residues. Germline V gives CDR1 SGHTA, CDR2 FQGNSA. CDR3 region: CASSPQGGINEQYF. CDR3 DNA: TGTGCCAGCAGCCCCCAGGGGGGGATCAACGAGCAGTACTTC.

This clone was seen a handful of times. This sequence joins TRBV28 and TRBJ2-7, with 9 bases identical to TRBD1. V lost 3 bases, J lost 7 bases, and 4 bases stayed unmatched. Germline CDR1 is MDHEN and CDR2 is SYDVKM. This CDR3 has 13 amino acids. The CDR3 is CASSLGGTGEQYF. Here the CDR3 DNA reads TGTGCCAGCAGTTTGGGGGGGACAGGGGAGCAGTACTTC.

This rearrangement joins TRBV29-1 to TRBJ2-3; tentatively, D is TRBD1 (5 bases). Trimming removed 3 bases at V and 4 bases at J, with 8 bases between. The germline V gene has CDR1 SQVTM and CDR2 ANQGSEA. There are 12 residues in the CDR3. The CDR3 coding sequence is TGCAGCGTTGATGCCAGGGCAGATACGCAGTATTTT. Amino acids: CSVDARADTQYF.

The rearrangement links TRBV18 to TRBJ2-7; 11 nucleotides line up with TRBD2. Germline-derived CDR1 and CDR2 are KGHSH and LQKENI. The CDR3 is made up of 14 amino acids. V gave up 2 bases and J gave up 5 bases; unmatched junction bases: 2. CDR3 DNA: TGTGCCAGCTCACCAGTAGCGGGAGGGCACGAGCAGTACTTC. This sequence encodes CASSPVAGGHEQYF.

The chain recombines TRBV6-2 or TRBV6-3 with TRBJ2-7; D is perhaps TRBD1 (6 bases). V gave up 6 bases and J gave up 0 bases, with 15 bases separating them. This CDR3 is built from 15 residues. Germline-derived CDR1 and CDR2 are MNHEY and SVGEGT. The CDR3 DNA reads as TGTGCCAGCAGCCACTACAGGGTGAGCTCCTACGAGCAGTACTTC. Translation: CASSHYRVSSYEQYF.

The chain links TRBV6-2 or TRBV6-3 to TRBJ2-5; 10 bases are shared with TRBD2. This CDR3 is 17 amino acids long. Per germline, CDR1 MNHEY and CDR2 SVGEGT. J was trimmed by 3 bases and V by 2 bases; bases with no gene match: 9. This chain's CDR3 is CASSYESWTSGKETQYF. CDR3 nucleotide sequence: TGTGCCAGCAGTTACGAGTCCTGGACTAGCGGTAAAGAGACCCAGTACTTC.

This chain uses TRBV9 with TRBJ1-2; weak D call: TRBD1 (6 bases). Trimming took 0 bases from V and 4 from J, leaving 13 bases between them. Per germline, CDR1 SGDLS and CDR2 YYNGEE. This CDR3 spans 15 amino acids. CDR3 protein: CASSVGGPLSYGYTF. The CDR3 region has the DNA TGTGCCAGCAGCGTAGGGGGGCCTCTGAGCTATGGCTACACCTTC.

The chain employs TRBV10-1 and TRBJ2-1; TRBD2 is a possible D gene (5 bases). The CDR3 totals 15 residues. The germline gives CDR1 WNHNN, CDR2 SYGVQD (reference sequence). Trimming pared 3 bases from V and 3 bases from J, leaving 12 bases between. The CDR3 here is CASSDRGLGYNEQFF. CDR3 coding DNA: TGCGCCAGCAGTGATCGAGGACTCGGCTACAATGAGCAGTTCTTC.

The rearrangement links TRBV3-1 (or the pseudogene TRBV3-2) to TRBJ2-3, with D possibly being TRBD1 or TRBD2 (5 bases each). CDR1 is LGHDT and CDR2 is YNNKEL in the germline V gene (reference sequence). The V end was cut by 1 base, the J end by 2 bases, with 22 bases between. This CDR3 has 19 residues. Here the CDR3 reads CASSQVPRAAGTTTDTQYF. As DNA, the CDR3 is TGTGCCAGCAGCCAAGTCCCCCGTGCCGCAGGGACGACCACAGATACGCAGTATTTT.

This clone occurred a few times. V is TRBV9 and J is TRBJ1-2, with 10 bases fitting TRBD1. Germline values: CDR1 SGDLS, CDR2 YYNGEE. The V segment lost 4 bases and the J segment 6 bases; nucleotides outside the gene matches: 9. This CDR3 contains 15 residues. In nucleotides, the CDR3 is TGTGCCAGCAGCCCGGACCCCGGGACAGGGGATGGCTACACCTTC. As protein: CASSPDPGTGDGYTF. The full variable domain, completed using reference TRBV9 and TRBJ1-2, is DSGVTQTPKHLITATGQRVTLRCSPRSGDLSVYWYQQSLDQGLQFLIQYYNGEERAKGNILERFSAQQFPDLHSELNLSSLELGDSALYFCASSPDPGTGDGYTFGSGTRLTVV.

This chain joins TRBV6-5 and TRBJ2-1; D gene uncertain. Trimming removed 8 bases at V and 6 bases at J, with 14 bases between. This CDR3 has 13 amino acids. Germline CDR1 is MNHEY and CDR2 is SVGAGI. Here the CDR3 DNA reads TGTGCCAGCTCTTCATACCCGAGCAATGAGCAGTTCTTC. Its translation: CASSSYPSNEQFF.